This T cell receptor beta chain originates from a study of blood T cell repertoires in COVID-19 (dated by TCRdb to 2020 to 2021). Background for the entire study: Collaborator samples came from the United States, Italy and Spain and covered acute and convalescent phases of COVID-19. Sample metadata almost always included a de-identified subject ID, COVID-19 status, age in years and sex. The repertoires were released in a freely available public database intended as a resource for research on the immune response to SARS-CoV-2. The material from the prospective study consisted of cDNA or gDNA derived from T cells, B-cell-depleted T cells, or PBMCs. The dataset comprised deeply sampled blood TCRbeta repertoires from subjects exposed to, actively infected with, or recovered from COVID-19. Where available, HLA class I and class II types were obtained from metadata supplied by the sample provider rather than from assay-based typing. The samples were drawn from two sources: the first 160 participants of the ongoing ImmuneRACE study, and some 1,300 subjects contributed by 6 global collaborators.

Remarks on this clone: Its antigen has not been determined. No quality values exist for individual bases; no much larger clone is one base distant.

Whole blood was collected in K2EDTA tubes by collaborating institutions according to the institutions' own protocols. Collaborator samples were shipped for TCRbeta analysis as frozen whole blood, isolated PBMCs, or DNA extracted from either sample type. The immunoSEQ Assay, a bias-controlled multiplex PCR, was used to amplify TCRbeta CDR3 regions from genomic DNA. In the original analysis: Within the assay, amplification of reference gene primers was used to estimate how many nucleated cells each sample contained. To quantify the absolute abundance of each unique TCRbeta CDR3 rearrangement, sequence reads were collapsed and filtered. For each sample, productive Simpson clonality was calculated as the square root of Simpson's diversity index across productive rearrangements. The clones in this table, taken by TCRdb from immuneACCESS, are in-frame only. Not every clone is retained; where verified, under half of the shortfall comes from an unresolved V gene, and the cause of the rest is unknown. The DNA gave D and trimming, while V, J and clone size come from that table. The sample includes 90,000 to 100,000 clones, with over 70% observed a single time. The top ten hold about 10% of the sample.

The CDR3 runs 14 residues from the cysteine to the phenylalanine. Only the CDR3 portion is preserved as DNA: 42 bases, with reading frame beginning at the first base. Reading the germline V gene gives CDR1 ENHRY and CDR2 SYGVKD. A distance of 14 bases separates the germline ends of V and J, which lose 7 bases and 4 bases respectively. Paper-wide results and their limitations: The amount of clinical and demographic metadata varied by source and participant and was provided uncurated.

Recombination connected TRBV10-3 to TRBJ2-1; too little of a D gene remains to name it. Sequenced input: peripheral blood. The clonotype comes from a woman older than 75 with acute or convalescent COVID-19. The DNA reads TGTGCCATCATGTCCTCGGCGGATTACAATGAGCAGTTCTTC. It encodes CAIMSSADYNEQFF.